The 22 T cell receptor beta chains below all came from one sample that was sequenced in a study of early stage breast cancer tumors. Data came from immunoSEQ multiplex PCR; TCRdb stores just in-frame clones and leaves some out. The repertoire includes about 2,600 clones, around 65% of them detected once, and about 21% sits in the top ten. The specimen was normal breast tissue next to the tumor. These receptors were taken from a person aged 50 to 59 with breast cancer.

The V and J genes are TRBV10-3 and TRBJ2-3; 7 bases line up with TRBD2. This CDR3 is 16 amino acids long. Trimming took 4 bases from V and 1 from J; bases not matched to a gene: 8. Germline assignment: CDR1 ENHRY and CDR2 SYGVKD. CDR3 sequence reads: CAISVGSGLGTDTQYF. CDR3 in DNA: TGTGCCATCAGTGTGGGTAGCGGGTTGGGCACAGATACGCAGTATTTT.

The chain links TRBV4-1 to TRBJ1-2; D remains unclear. The CDR3 is made up of 15 amino acids. In germline, CDR1 is MGHRA, CDR2 YSYEKL. The V end was cut by 0 bases, the J end by 8 bases, with 16 bases between. This CDR3 is CASSQDREFGGGYTF. CDR3 sequence (DNA): TGCGCCAGCAGCCAAGATCGGGAGTTTGGCGGCGGCTACACCTTC.

This clone occurred once. The chain employs TRBV2 and TRBJ1-2; D gene unclear. With 1 base removed from V and 7 bases from J, the gap between germline ends came to 13 bases. The CDR3 totals 14 residues. CDR1 is SNHLY, CDR2 FYNNEI, per germline. The CDR3: CASSEVKVAGGYTF. The CDR3 coding sequence is TGTGCCAGCAGTGAAGTGAAGGTAGCGGGTGGCTACACCTTC.

The genes are TRBV28 and TRBJ2-2; 9 nucleotides align to TRBD1. This CDR3 is built from 13 residues. The V segment lost 7 bases and the J segment 5 bases; nucleotides outside the gene matches: 2. CDR1 is MDHEN, CDR2 SYDVKM, per germline. The CDR3 loop is CASIDRGTGELFF. CDR3 sequence (DNA): TGTGCCAGCATAGACAGGGGGACCGGGGAGCTGTTTTTT.

CDR3 in DNA: TGTGCCAGCAGTGTGACAGAGACCGGGGAGCTGTTTTTT. Protein: CASSVTETGELFF. The rearrangement joins TRBV6-4 to TRBJ2-2; TRBD1 is a possible D gene (5 bases). V lost 4 bases and J lost 5, with 8 bases in between. The CDR3 covers 13 residues. Germline assignment: CDR1 MRHNA and CDR2 SNTAGT.

The J gene is TRBJ1-4, the V gene TRBV30; tentatively, D is TRBD1 (5 bases). CDR3 length: 16 amino acids. V lost 4 bases to trimming and J lost 1 base, with 16 bases between them. Germline lookup yields CDR1 GTSNPN and CDR2 SVGIG (reference sequence). CDR3 sequence (DNA): TGTGCCTGGAACCCACCCCGACAGCTAACTAATGAAAAACTGTTTTTT. Its translation: CAWNPPRQLTNEKLFF.

This chain connects TRBV29-1 to TRBJ2-1; D gene unclear. This CDR3 is built from 13 residues. The germline gives CDR1 SQVTM, CDR2 ANQGSEA. The V end lost 3 bases, the J end lost 5 bases, and 11 bases lay between the germline ends. The CDR3 bases are TGCAGCGTTGATTCCCCGCGGAACAATGAGCAGTTCTTC. Translation: CSVDSPRNNEQFF.

The chain uses TRBV30 and TRBJ2-1; 10 bases match TRBD2. V shed 2 bases, J shed 6 bases, and the junction held 7 bases outside the gene matches. The CDR3 runs 15 residues. CDR1 is GTSNPN and CDR2 is SVGIG in the germline V gene (reference sequence). In DNA, the CDR3 is TGTGCCTGGAGTAAGGGACTAGCGAGCGGCAATGAGCAGTTCTTC. Its translation is CAWSKGLASGNEQFF. The full variable domain, completed using reference TRBV30 and TRBJ2-1, is SQTIHQWPATLVQPVGSPLSLECTVEGTSNPNLYWYRQAAGRGLQLLFYSVGIGQISSEVPQNLSASRPQDRQFILSSKKLLLSDSGFYLCAWSKGLASGNEQFFGPGTRLTVL.

The chain joins TRBV6-1 to TRBJ2-2; TRBD1 aligns across 9 bases. The CDR3 length is 15 residues. Per germline, CDR1 MNHNS and CDR2 SASEGT. Trimming at V came to 7 bases and at J to 0 bases, leaving 3 bases not matched to a gene. CDR3 in DNA: TGTGCCAGCACACAGGGGGCAACGAACACCGGGGAGCTGTTTTTT. Amino acids: CASTQGATNTGELFF.

A word on this clone: The junction differs from germline at one of its ends, possibly a read error. The chain uses TRBV28 and TRBJ2-5; 10 nucleotides line up with TRBD1. The V gene's germline CDR1 is MDHEN and CDR2 SYDVKM. This CDR3 has 14 residues. The chain's CDR3 is CASRTYGTGETQYF. The CDR3 DNA reads TGTGCCAGCCGAACTTACGGGACAGGGGAGACGCAGTACTTC.

This chain uses TRBV2 with TRBJ2-7, with TRBD1 matching 9 bases. The germline V gene has CDR1 SNHLY and CDR2 FYNNEI. The CDR3 has 14 amino acids. The ends lost 3 bases at V and 3 bases at J; junction bases unmatched: 3. CDR3: CASSDRDRDYEQYF. CDR3 DNA: TGTGCCAGCAGTGATCGGGACAGGGACTACGAGCAGTACTTC.

The chain links TRBV30 to TRBJ2-3; tentatively, D is TRBD2 (6 bases). CDR1 is GTSNPN, CDR2 SVGIG, per germline (reference sequence). The germline V and J ends were trimmed by 4 bases and 0 bases, with 17 bases remaining between them. This CDR3 is built from 16 residues. The chain's CDR3 is CAWTPLSGFSTDTQYF. The DNA of the CDR3 is TGTGCCTGGACCCCTCTTAGCGGCTTTAGCACAGATACGCAGTATTTT.

This clone is labeled hyperexpanded. V gene TRBV5-1 combines with J gene TRBJ1-2; D perhaps matches TRBD1 (5 bases). CDR1 and CDR2 from the germline V gene are SGHRS and YFSETQ. CDR3 length: 15 amino acids. V shed 4 bases and J shed 3 bases, with 16 bases lying between them. The CDR3 region is CASSPAGYGDYGYTF. CDR3 nucleotide sequence: TGCGCCAGCAGCCCGGCAGGGTATGGTGACTATGGCTACACCTTC.

The J gene is TRBJ2-3, the V gene TRBV4-3; 7 bases are shared with TRBD2. From germline, CDR1 is LGHNA and CDR2 YSLEER. The CDR3 consists of 16 residues. The J segment lost 2 bases and the V segment lost 0 bases, leaving 5 bases of the junction unmatched. The CDR3 spells CASSQERREVTDTQYF. The CDR3 DNA reads TGCGCCAGCAGCCAAGAACGACGGGAGGTCACAGATACGCAGTATTTT.

The chain links TRBV6-6 to TRBJ2-1, with D hard to call. The CDR3 is 13 amino acids. Germline V gene lookup returns CDR1 MNHNY and CDR2 SVGAGI (reference sequence). Trimming took off 1 base at V and 16 bases at J, with 17 bases between the two ends. This CDR3 reads CASSYYAGDSLFF. CDR3 DNA: TGTGCCAGCAGTTACTACGCTGGGGATAGCCTCTTCTTC.

The chain uses TRBV10-3 and TRBJ2-2; D remains ambiguous. V lost 3 bases to trimming and J lost 1 base, with 12 bases between them. Germline V gene data show CDR1 as ENHRY and CDR2 as SYGVKD. This CDR3 region has 16 residues. The CDR3 DNA is TGTGCCATCAGTGAATCACATAACCTGAACACCGGGGAGCTGTTTTTT. This codes for CAISESHNLNTGELFF.

V is TRBV5-1 and J is TRBJ2-1; TRBD2 agrees at 11 bases. The CDR3 extends over 16 amino acids. Germline V gene sequence: CDR1 SGHRS, CDR2 YFSETQ. V lost 4 bases, J lost 3 bases, and 6 bases stayed unmatched. CDR3 region: CASSITTSGVYNEQFF. The CDR3 DNA is TGCGCCAGCAGCATAACGACTAGCGGGGTCTACAATGAGCAGTTCTTC.

This clone ranks as large (0.1 to 1%). CDR3: CASSSGTGPYEQYF. DNA for the CDR3: TGTGCCAGCAGCTCCGGGACAGGACCCTACGAGCAGTACTTC. V gene TRBV5-4 combines with J gene TRBJ2-7; 8 nucleotides align to TRBD1. Losses at the gene ends were 3 bases for V and 2 bases for J; bases not matched to a gene: 4. Per the germline V gene, CDR1 is SGHNT and CDR2 is YYREEE (reference sequence). CDR3 length: 14 amino acids.

This clone was seen only a few times. This chain joins TRBV5-4 and TRBJ2-2; D call uncertain. V lost 4 bases and J 2 bases, leaving 9 bases between the germline ends. Germline lookup yields CDR1 SGHNT and CDR2 YYREEE (reference sequence). The CDR3 is 14 residues long. DNA for the CDR3: TGTGCCAGCAGCATACGTGGCAACACCGGGGAGCTGTTTTTT. Translated, it gives CASSIRGNTGELFF.

This clone was observed a few times. The chain uses TRBV13 and TRBJ1-1; the match to TRBD1 covers 8 bases. This CDR3 spans 13 amino acids. The V gene end was trimmed by 5 bases and the J gene end by 8 bases; junction bases not matched to a gene: 7. Germline V gene sequence: CDR1 PRHDT, CDR2 FYEKMQ (reference sequence). The CDR3 is CASSRRGQGEAFF. For the CDR3, the DNA is TGTGCCAGCAGCCGCAGGGGGCAGGGGGAAGCTTTCTTT.

The V call is TRBV11-1, the J call TRBJ1-1; D is ambiguous. The V end was cut by 3 bases, the J end by 1 base, with 6 bases between. CDR1 and CDR2 from the germline V gene are SGHAT and FQDESV (reference sequence). The CDR3 sequence is 13 residues long. The CDR3 spells CASSFSENTEAFF. The DNA of the CDR3 is TGTGCCAGCAGCTTTTCGGAGAACACTGAAGCTTTCTTT.

The chain uses TRBV6-6 and TRBJ2-5; 8 bases map to TRBD2. This CDR3 comprises 14 residues. V dropped 6 bases and J dropped 0; count of bases not matched to a gene: 3. The germline V gene has CDR1 MNHNY and CDR2 SVGAGI (reference sequence). For the CDR3, the DNA is TGTGCCAGCAGCCCAGCGGGGGACCAAGAGACCCAGTACTTC. Protein product: CASSPAGDQETQYF.